Listed below are T cell receptor beta chains from one sample, sequenced in a study of blood T cell repertoires in COVID-19. TCRdb's table, derived via immunoSEQ multiplex PCR, lists solely in-frame clones and lacks some. Here the sample spans 200,000 to 250,000 clones, roughly 88% being singletons. The sequenced material came from PBMCs or T cells enriched from blood (not recorded which). These receptors were collected from a woman aged 25-40 years who had been exposed to COVID-19. CDR3s include the opening cysteine and the closing phenylalanine or tryptophan. D genes are given only for firm matches. Size is omitted from some rows. Given values are once, few, many or a class for expanded clones.

j_call: TRBJ2-1
v_call: TRBV19
d_call: TRBD1
clone_size: NA
cdr3_aa: CASSGQGFYNEQFF
cdr3_nt: TGTGCCAGTAGCGGACAGGGCTTCTACAATGAGCAGTTCTTC

j_call: TRBJ1-2
v_call: TRBV5-4
d_call: NA
clone_size: NA
cdr3_aa: CASSLRGYGYTF
cdr3_nt: TGTGCCAGCAGCTTAAGAGGCTATGGCTACACCTTC

j_call: TRBJ1-2
v_call: TRBV5-4
d_call: NA
clone_size: NA
cdr3_aa: CASSLAGKKYGYTF
cdr3_nt: TGTGCCAGCAGCTTAGCAGGGAAGAAGTATGGCTACACCTTC

j_call: TRBJ1-5
v_call: TRBV19
d_call: NA
clone_size: NA
cdr3_aa: CAIQRRASNQPQHF
cdr3_nt: TGTGCCATCCAGAGGAGGGCTAGCAATCAGCCCCAGCATTTT

j_call: TRBJ2-1
v_call: TRBV14
d_call: TRBD2
clone_size: NA
cdr3_aa: CASSPPTGLALNEQFF
cdr3_nt: TGTGCCAGCAGCCCCCCTACCGGACTAGCGCTTAATGAGCAGTTCTTC

j_call: TRBJ2-3
v_call: TRBV27
d_call: NA
clone_size: NA
cdr3_aa: CASSREDTQYF
cdr3_nt: TGTGCCAGCAGCAGGGAAGATACGCAGTATTTT

j_call: TRBJ2-5
v_call: TRBV4-1
d_call: NA
clone_size: NA
cdr3_aa: CASSQASPETQYF
cdr3_nt: TGCGCCAGCAGCCAAGCGTCCCCAGAGACCCAGTACTTC

j_call: TRBJ2-2
v_call: TRBV28
d_call: NA
clone_size: NA
cdr3_aa: CASSTQDLNTGELFF
cdr3_nt: TGTGCCAGCAGTACACAAGACTTGAACACCGGGGAGCTGTTTTTT

j_call: TRBJ2-1
v_call: TRBV27
d_call: TRBD1
clone_size: NA
cdr3_aa: CASRPTGAPSSSYNEQFF
cdr3_nt: TGTGCCAGCAGACCGACAGGGGCCCCGTCCAGCTCCTACAATGAGCAGTTCTTC

j_call: TRBJ1-1
v_call: TRBV29-1
d_call: NA
clone_size: NA
cdr3_aa: CSVEGWGGTEAFF
cdr3_nt: TGCAGCGTTGAAGGATGGGGAGGAACTGAAGCTTTCTTT

j_call: TRBJ1-1
v_call: TRBV28
d_call: NA
clone_size: NA
cdr3_aa: CASSLGGTNTEAFF
cdr3_nt: TGTGCCAGCAGTTTAGGAGGGACGAACACTGAAGCTTTCTTT

j_call: TRBJ2-4
v_call: TRBV9
d_call: TRBD1
clone_size: NA
cdr3_aa: CASSVPRGPDIQYF
cdr3_nt: TGTGCCAGCAGCGTACCCAGGGGGCCGGACATTCAGTACTTC

j_call: TRBJ2-3
v_call: TRBV19
d_call: NA
clone_size: once
cdr3_aa: CASNRVYTDTQYF
cdr3_nt: TGTGCCAGTAACAGGGTTTACACAGATACGCAGTATTTT

j_call: TRBJ1-1
v_call: TRBV6-5
d_call: NA
clone_size: once
cdr3_aa: CASSSPGGAFF
cdr3_nt: TGTGCCAGCAGTTCCCCGGGCGGGGCTTTCTTT

j_call: TRBJ1-2
v_call: TRBV29-1
d_call: TRBD1
clone_size: NA
cdr3_aa: CSVEGQGGYGYTF
cdr3_nt: TGCAGCGTTGAAGGACAGGGGGGCTATGGCTACACCTTC

j_call: TRBJ1-5
v_call: TRBV5-6
d_call: NA
clone_size: NA
cdr3_aa: CASSFGVNQPQHF
cdr3_nt: TGTGCCAGCAGCTTTGGAGTAAATCAGCCCCAGCATTTT

j_call: TRBJ2-7
v_call: TRBV2
d_call: TRBD1
clone_size: NA
cdr3_aa: CASRRTGLAYEQYF
cdr3_nt: TGTGCCAGCCGGAGGACAGGGCTGGCCTACGAGCAGTACTTC

j_call: TRBJ1-5
v_call: TRBV6-4
d_call: NA
clone_size: NA
cdr3_aa: CASSDSRAGQQPQHF
cdr3_nt: TGTGCCAGCAGTGACTCGAGAGCGGGGCAACAGCCCCAGCATTTT

j_call: TRBJ1-5
v_call: TRBV18
d_call: NA
clone_size: NA
cdr3_aa: CASSSTDSNQPQHF
cdr3_nt: TGTGCCAGCTCATCGACAGATAGCAATCAGCCCCAGCATTTT

j_call: TRBJ2-3
v_call: TRBV11-2
d_call: NA
clone_size: NA
cdr3_aa: CASSLDQSTRRNTQYF
cdr3_nt: TGTGCCAGCAGCTTAGATCAAAGTACTAGAAGAAATACGCAGTATTTT

j_call: TRBJ2-1
v_call: TRBV6-5
d_call: TRBD2
clone_size: NA
cdr3_aa: CAATSGMGYNEQFF
cdr3_nt: TGTGCCGCGACTAGCGGGATGGGGTACAATGAGCAGTTCTTC

j_call: TRBJ1-2
v_call: TRBV5-4
d_call: TRBD1
clone_size: few
cdr3_aa: CASSFRTGVLGYTF
cdr3_nt: TGTGCCAGCAGCTTTAGGACAGGGGTCCTTGGCTACACCTTC

j_call: TRBJ2-7
v_call: TRBV14
d_call: TRBD1
clone_size: NA
cdr3_aa: CASSPYFLRQGANF
cdr3_nt: TGTGCCAGCAGCCCATATTTTCTTCGACAGGGGGCAAACTTC

j_call: TRBJ2-7
v_call: TRBV7-3
d_call: NA
clone_size: NA
cdr3_aa: CASSLNRYYEQYF
cdr3_nt: TGTGCCAGCAGCTTAAACCGCTACTACGAGCAGTACTTC

j_call: TRBJ2-7
v_call: TRBV6-5
d_call: TRBD1
clone_size: NA
cdr3_aa: CASSRTGVYEQYF
cdr3_nt: TGTGCCAGCAGTCGAACAGGGGTCTACGAGCAGTACTTC

j_call: TRBJ2-7
v_call: TRBV27
d_call: NA
clone_size: NA
cdr3_aa: CASSRYMGAREQYF
cdr3_nt: TGTGCCAGCAGCAGGTACATGGGGGCAAGAGAGCAGTACTTC

j_call: TRBJ1-6
v_call: TRBV3-1/TRBV3-2
d_call: NA
clone_size: few
cdr3_aa: CASSQDGTGSSPLHF
cdr3_nt: TGTGCCAGCAGCCAAGATGGCACAGGGAGTTCACCCCTCCACTTT

j_call: TRBJ2-7
v_call: TRBV24-1
d_call: TRBD2
clone_size: NA
cdr3_aa: CATSDSGTSGFEQYF
cdr3_nt: TGTGCCACCAGTGATTCCGGGACTAGCGGATTCGAGCAGTACTTC

j_call: TRBJ1-1
v_call: TRBV5-4
d_call: NA
clone_size: NA
cdr3_aa: CASSLGLMNTEAFF
cdr3_nt: TGTGCCAGCAGCTTAGGACTGATGAACACTGAAGCTTTCTTT

j_call: TRBJ2-5
v_call: TRBV18
d_call: NA
clone_size: NA
cdr3_aa: CASSPNIQETQYF
cdr3_nt: TGTGCCAGCTCACCAAACATCCAAGAGACCCAGTACTTC

j_call: TRBJ1-1
v_call: TRBV2
d_call: TRBD1
clone_size: NA
cdr3_aa: CASSFGQGSTEAFF
cdr3_nt: TGTGCCAGCAGCTTCGGACAGGGATCCACTGAAGCTTTCTTT

j_call: TRBJ2-7
v_call: TRBV6-5
d_call: TRBD1
clone_size: NA
cdr3_aa: CASRAPGQGGEQYF
cdr3_nt: TGTGCCAGCAGAGCCCCGGGACAGGGGGGCGAGCAGTACTTC

j_call: TRBJ1-4
v_call: TRBV7-9
d_call: TRBD1
clone_size: NA
cdr3_aa: CASSLGRGNEKLFF
cdr3_nt: TGTGCCAGCAGCTTGGGCAGGGGGAATGAAAAACTGTTTTTT

j_call: TRBJ1-1
v_call: TRBV12-3/TRBV12-4
d_call: NA
clone_size: NA
cdr3_aa: CASRGLLEAFF
cdr3_nt: TGTGCCAGCCGGGGACTTCTTGAAGCTTTCTTT

j_call: TRBJ1-1
v_call: TRBV7-9
d_call: TRBD1
clone_size: NA
cdr3_aa: CASSPRSGTGNTEAFF
cdr3_nt: TGTGCCAGCAGCCCCCGATCCGGGACAGGGAACACTGAAGCTTTCTTT

j_call: TRBJ2-1
v_call: TRBV29-1
d_call: TRBD2
clone_size: few
cdr3_aa: CSVETSGSSYNEQFF
cdr3_nt: TGCAGCGTTGAGACTAGCGGGAGCTCCTACAATGAGCAGTTCTTC

j_call: TRBJ1-6
v_call: TRBV5-8
d_call: TRBD1
clone_size: NA
cdr3_aa: CASSLGGQGSSPLHF
cdr3_nt: TGTGCCAGCAGCTTGGGGGGACAGGGGAGCTCACCCCTCCACTTT

j_call: TRBJ1-1
v_call: TRBV3-1/TRBV3-2
d_call: NA
clone_size: NA
cdr3_aa: CASSQNRDPQAFF
cdr3_nt: TGTGCCAGCAGCCAAAACAGGGATCCTCAAGCTTTCTTT